A selection of T cell receptor beta chains follows, all from one sample in a study of cytomegalovirus exposure and HLA in healthy donors. The method was immunoSEQ multiplex PCR; TCRdb's version includes in-frame clones alone and lacks a portion of them. The data contain 180,000 or so clones, 76% of them singletons. The sequenced sample was PBMCs. Receptor source: a young man in good health and CMV-seronegative. Both conserved end residues are part of each CDR3. A D gene is named only where the DNA matches it firmly. Size is stated for part of the rows, as once, few or many counts, or as a class when the clone is expanded.

size	J	D	V	DNA	CDR3
-	TRBJ1-4	TRBD1	TRBV28	TGTGCCAGCAGTTTGAAGACTAGGGGGCGAGGGGAAAAACTGTTTTTT	CASSLKTRGRGEKLFF
-	TRBJ1-2	-	TRBV2	TGTGCCAGCAGTCTTGGACAGACGGTAAACTATGGCTACACCTTC	CASSLGQTVNYGYTF
once	TRBJ1-1	-	TRBV6-1	TGTGCCAGCAGTGCAGGTGTGGGACTGCCTTCGAACACTGAAGCTTTCTTT	CASSAGVGLPSNTEAFF
-	TRBJ2-2	-	TRBV4-1	TGCGCCAGCAGCCACCCCTTAGGGGAGCTGTTTTTT	CASSHPLGELFF
-	TRBJ2-7	TRBD2	TRBV5-1	TGCGCCAGCAGCTCGGCGGGGGGGCGCCCCCGGAGCGAGCAGTACTTC	CASSSAGGRPRSEQYF
-	TRBJ2-4	-	TRBV10-3	TGTGCCATCAGTGAGTCTGGGGAGAACATTCAGTACTTC	CAISESGENIQYF
-	TRBJ1-5	-	TRBV27	TGTGCCAGCAGTCCGAGGACAGCAAAAAATCAGCCCCAGCATTTT	CASSPRTAKNQPQHF
once	TRBJ1-2	-	TRBV6-6	TGTGCCAGCAGTCAGACAGGAAAGGGCTACACCTTC	CASSQTGKGYTF
-	TRBJ2-7	TRBD2	TRBV5-1	TGCGCCAGCAGCTCCGGACTAGCGGGAGAGTACGAGCAGTACTTC	CASSSGLAGEYEQYF
few	TRBJ2-2	TRBD1	TRBV29-1	TGCAGCGTTGAAGGGGGGACAGGGGTGACCGGGGAGCTGTTTTTT	CSVEGGTGVTGELFF
-	TRBJ2-2	-	TRBV19	TGTGCCAGTAACCCGCCCAATCGGGCCGGGGAGCTGTTTTTT	CASNPPNRAGELFF
-	TRBJ1-1	TRBD1	TRBV29-1	TGCAGCGTTAGGGGGCAGGGGGGCCCTTGGAACACTGAAGCTTTCTTT	CSVRGQGGPWNTEAFF
-	TRBJ1-4	TRBD1	TRBV28	TGTGCCAGCAGTTTATCAGGGGGTACAACTAATGAAAAACTGTTTTTT	CASSLSGGTTNEKLFF
-	TRBJ2-2	-	TRBV2	TGTGCCAGCAGTGAAGGTCCGAGAACCGGGGAGCTGTTTTTT	CASSEGPRTGELFF
-	TRBJ1-6	TRBD1	TRBV19	TGTGCCAGTACCAAAGACAGGGCGATTAATTCACCCCTCCACTTT	CASTKDRAINSPLHF
-	TRBJ2-7	-	TRBV19	TGTGCCAGTAAAGGGAGCTCCTACGAGCAGTACTTC	CASKGSSYEQYF
few	TRBJ1-1	-	TRBV18	TGTGCCAGCTCACCCTACAGGGTTACTGAAGCTTTCTTT	CASSPYRVTEAFF
-	TRBJ2-1	TRBD1	TRBV2	TGTGCCAGCAGGGACCGGACAGGGGACTACAATGAGCAGTTCTTC	CASRDRTGDYNEQFF
once	TRBJ2-7	-	TRBV12-2	TGTGCAAGTCGCGAAGTCCCGACTGTGCGGGGCTACGAGCAGTACTTC	CASREVPTVRGYEQYF
-	TRBJ2-4	TRBD1	TRBV28	TGTGCCAGCAGTCTGGGACAGGCCGCAAACATTCAGTACTTC	CASSLGQAANIQYF
-	TRBJ2-2	-	TRBV5-1	TGCGCCAGCAGCTTGGGGACAGCTGACACCGGGGAGCTGTTTTTT	CASSLGTADTGELFF
-	TRBJ2-7	-	TRBV27	TGTGCCAGCAGTTCAGGGCCCAGGCCGTACGAGCAGTACTTC	CASSSGPRPYEQYF
-	TRBJ2-5	-	TRBV5-1	TGCGCCAGCAGCTTGAACGCGGGATCCGGGACCCAGTACTTC	CASSLNAGSGTQYF
-	TRBJ2-1	-	TRBV6-1	TGTGCCAGCTGGGGGCCGAACTCCTACAATGAGCAGCTCTTC	CASWGPNSYNEQLF
few	TRBJ2-3	-	TRBV9	TGTGCCAGCTCCGGGACTAGCACAGATACGCAGTATTTT	CASSGTSTDTQYF
-	TRBJ1-4	-	TRBV19	TGTGCCAGTAGTTTCCGGGATCCCCGAGAGGAAAAACTGTTTTTT	CASSFRDPREEKLFF
-	TRBJ2-5	-	TRBV28	TGTGCCAGCAGTCCTACAGGGCGGGAGACCCAGTACTTC	CASSPTGRETQYF
-	TRBJ1-1	-	TRBV6-6	TGTGCCAGCAACGTTCAGGGAGAAGCTTTCTTT	CASNVQGEAFF
-	TRBJ1-2	-	TRBV5-4	TGTGCCAGCAGCTTGGCGCAGGGACTAGGGTCTGGCTACACCTTC	CASSLAQGLGSGYTF
-	TRBJ2-2	TRBD2	TRBV2	TGTGCCACGGGCGGGGGGCGATTTGCCGGGGAGCTGTTTTTT	CATGGGRFAGELFF
-	TRBJ2-7	TRBD2	TRBV5-6	TGTGCCAGCAGCTTGGCGGGAGGGGCCTACGAGCAGTACTTC	CASSLAGGAYEQYF
-	TRBJ1-4	-	TRBV4-2	TGTGCCAGCAGCCCCCTCGCGGCAACTAATGAAAAACTGTTTTTT	CASSPLAATNEKLFF
few	TRBJ2-7	TRBD2	TRBV19	TGTGCCAGTGGTAGCGGGGGGGCGGAAGAGCAGTACTTC	CASGSGGAEEQYF
-	TRBJ1-5	-	TRBV10-3	TGTGCCATCAGTGAGTCGATGGGACACACAAATTTACTTAGCAATCAGCCCCAGCATTTT	CAISESMGHTNLLSNQPQHF
-	TRBJ1-6	-	TRBV9	TGTGCCAGCAGCGGTTCAGGGTGGAATTCACCCCTCCACTTT	CASSGSGWNSPLHF
-	TRBJ2-2	TRBD2	TRBV27	TGTGCCAGCAGTCTTGCGGGGGGGGGCCCCACCGGGGAGCTGTTTTTT	CASSLAGGGPTGELFF
once	TRBJ1-2	TRBD1	TRBV5-1	TGCGCCAGCAGCGCCCCGAACAGGGGGCGCGATGGCTACACCTTC	CASSAPNRGRDGYTF
-	TRBJ1-2	-	TRBV7-9	TGTGCCAGCAGCTTATTAGGAGGAGGTGGCTACACCTTC	CASSLLGGGGYTF
-	TRBJ1-2	-	TRBV7-9	TGTGCCAGCAGCTTAGTTGGGGGCGCGGGCGGCTACACCTTC	CASSLVGGAGGYTF
-	TRBJ2-1	TRBD2	TRBV9	TGTGCCAGCAGCGTAGTCGCTAGCGGCTACAATGAGCAGTTCTTC	CASSVVASGYNEQFF
-	TRBJ1-1	TRBD1	TRBV5-1	TGCGCCAGCAACCAACAGGGGTTGAACACTGAAGCTTTCTTT	CASNQQGLNTEAFF
few	TRBJ1-4	-	TRBV10-3	TGTGCCATCAGTGAGTCGATGACAGAAACTAATGAAAAACTGTTTTTT	CAISESMTETNEKLFF
once	TRBJ2-7	-	TRBV5-6	TGTGCCAGCAGGGAGAGGGTACGCTACTCCTACGAGCAGTACTTC	CASRERVRYSYEQYF
few	TRBJ1-1	-	TRBV29-1	TGCAGCGTTGGGACAGACGCTGAAGCTTTCTTT	CSVGTDAEAFF
-	TRBJ2-1	TRBD2	TRBV30	TGTGCCTGGTCGGGGGGGCCTAATGAGCAGTTCTTC	CAWSGGPNEQFF
few	TRBJ2-2	TRBD1	TRBV9	TGTGCCAGCAGCGCCGGGACAGGGGGGATCGGGGAGCTGTTTTTT	CASSAGTGGIGELFF
once	TRBJ2-2	-	TRBV7-8	TGTGCCAGCTTTCCAGGGGCGTCGAACACCGGGGAGCTGTTTTTT	CASFPGASNTGELFF
-	TRBJ2-2	-	TRBV2	TGTGCCAGCTGGGAGCGGGCCCGATCGAACACCGGGGAGCTGTTTTTT	CASWERARSNTGELFF